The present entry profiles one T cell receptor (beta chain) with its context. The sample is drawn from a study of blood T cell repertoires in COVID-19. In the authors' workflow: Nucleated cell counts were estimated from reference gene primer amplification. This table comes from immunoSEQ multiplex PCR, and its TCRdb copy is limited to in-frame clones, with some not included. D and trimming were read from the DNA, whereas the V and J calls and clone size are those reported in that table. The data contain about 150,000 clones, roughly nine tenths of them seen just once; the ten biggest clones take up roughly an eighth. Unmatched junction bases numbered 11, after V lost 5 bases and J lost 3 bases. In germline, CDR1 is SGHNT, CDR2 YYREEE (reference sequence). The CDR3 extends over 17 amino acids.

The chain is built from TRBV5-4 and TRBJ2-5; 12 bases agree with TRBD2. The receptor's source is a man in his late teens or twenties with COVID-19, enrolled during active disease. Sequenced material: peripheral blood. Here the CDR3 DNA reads TGTGCCAGCAGTTCCCCCGGTAGACTAGCGGGAGAAGAGACCCAGTACTTC. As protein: CASSSPGRLAGEETQYF. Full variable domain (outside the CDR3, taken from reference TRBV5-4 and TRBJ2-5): ETGVTQSPTHLIKTRGQQVTLRCSSQSGHNTVSWYQQALGQGPQFIFQYYREEENGRGNFPPRFSGLQFPNYSSELNVNALELDDSALYLCASSSPGRLAGEETQYFGPGTRLLVL.